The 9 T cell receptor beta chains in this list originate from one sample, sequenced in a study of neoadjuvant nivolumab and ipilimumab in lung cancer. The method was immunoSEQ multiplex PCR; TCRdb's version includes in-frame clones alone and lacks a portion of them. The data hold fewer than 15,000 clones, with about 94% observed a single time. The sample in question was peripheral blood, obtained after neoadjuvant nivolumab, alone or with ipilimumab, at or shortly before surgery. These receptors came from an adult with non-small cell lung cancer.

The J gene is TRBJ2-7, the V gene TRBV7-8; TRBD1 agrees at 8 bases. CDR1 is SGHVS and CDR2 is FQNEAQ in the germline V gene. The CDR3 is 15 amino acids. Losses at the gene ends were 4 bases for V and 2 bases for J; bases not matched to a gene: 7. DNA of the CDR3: TGTGCCAGCAGCTCACGACAGGGGCCGACCTACGAGCAGTACTTC. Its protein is CASSSRQGPTYEQYF.

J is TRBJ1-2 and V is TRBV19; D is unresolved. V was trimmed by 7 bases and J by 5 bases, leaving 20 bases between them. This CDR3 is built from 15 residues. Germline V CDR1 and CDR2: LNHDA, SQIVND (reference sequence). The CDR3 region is CASITEPTLGYGYTF. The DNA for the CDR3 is TGTGCCAGTATCACCGAACCGACATTAGGGTATGGCTACACCTTC. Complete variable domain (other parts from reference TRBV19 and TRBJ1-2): DGGITQSPKYLFRKEGQNVTLSCEQNLNHDAMYWYRQDPGQGLRLIYYSQIVNDFQKGDIAEGYSVSREKKESFPLTVTSAQKNPTAFYLCASITEPTLGYGYTFGSGTRLTVV.

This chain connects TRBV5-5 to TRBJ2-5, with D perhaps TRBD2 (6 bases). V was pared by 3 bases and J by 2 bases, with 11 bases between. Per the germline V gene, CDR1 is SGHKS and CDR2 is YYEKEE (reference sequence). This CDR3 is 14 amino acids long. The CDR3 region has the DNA TGTGCCAGCAGCTCGGGACTTGAACAAGAGACCCAGTACTTC. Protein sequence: CASSSGLEQETQYF.

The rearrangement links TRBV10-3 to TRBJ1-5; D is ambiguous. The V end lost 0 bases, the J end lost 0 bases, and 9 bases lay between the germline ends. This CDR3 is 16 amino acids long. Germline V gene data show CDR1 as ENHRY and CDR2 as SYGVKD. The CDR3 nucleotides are TGTGCCATCAGTGAGTCCGGTGTACATAGCAATCAGCCCCAGCATTTT. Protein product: CAISESGVHSNQPQHF.

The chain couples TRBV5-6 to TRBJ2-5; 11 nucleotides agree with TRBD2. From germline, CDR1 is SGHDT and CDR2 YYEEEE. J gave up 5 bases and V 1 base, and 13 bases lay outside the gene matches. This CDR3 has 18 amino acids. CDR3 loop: CASSLFRLAGGVGETQYF. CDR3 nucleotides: TGTGCCAGCAGCTTGTTCCGTCTAGCGGGAGGCGTAGGTGAGACCCAGTACTTC.

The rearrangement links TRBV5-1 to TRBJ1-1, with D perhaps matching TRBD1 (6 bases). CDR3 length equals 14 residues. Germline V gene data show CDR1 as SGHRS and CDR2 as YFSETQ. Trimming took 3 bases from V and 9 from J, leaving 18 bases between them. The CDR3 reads CASSSEGQMRQAFF. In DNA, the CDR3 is TGCGCCAGCAGCTCAGAAGGACAGATGAGGCAAGCTTTCTTT.

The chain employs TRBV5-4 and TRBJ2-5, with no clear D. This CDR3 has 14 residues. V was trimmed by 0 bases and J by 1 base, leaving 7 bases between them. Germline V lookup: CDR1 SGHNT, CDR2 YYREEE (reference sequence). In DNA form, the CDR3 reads TGTGCCAGCAGCTTGGGGCACAGCCAAGAGACCCAGTACTTC. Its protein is CASSLGHSQETQYF.

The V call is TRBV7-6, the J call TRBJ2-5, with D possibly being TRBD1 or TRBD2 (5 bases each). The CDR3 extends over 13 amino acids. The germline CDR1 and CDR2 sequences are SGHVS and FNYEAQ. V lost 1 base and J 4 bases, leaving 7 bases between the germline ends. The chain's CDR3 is CASSLGGLETQYF. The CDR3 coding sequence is TGTGCCAGCAGCTTAGGGGGGTTAGAGACCCAGTACTTC.

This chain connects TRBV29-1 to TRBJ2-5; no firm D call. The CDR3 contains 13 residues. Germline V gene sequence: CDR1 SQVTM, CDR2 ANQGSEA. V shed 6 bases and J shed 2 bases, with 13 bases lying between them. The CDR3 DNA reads TGCAGCGTCCTCCCCAAGCAACAAGAGACCCAGTACTTC. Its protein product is CSVLPKQQETQYF.